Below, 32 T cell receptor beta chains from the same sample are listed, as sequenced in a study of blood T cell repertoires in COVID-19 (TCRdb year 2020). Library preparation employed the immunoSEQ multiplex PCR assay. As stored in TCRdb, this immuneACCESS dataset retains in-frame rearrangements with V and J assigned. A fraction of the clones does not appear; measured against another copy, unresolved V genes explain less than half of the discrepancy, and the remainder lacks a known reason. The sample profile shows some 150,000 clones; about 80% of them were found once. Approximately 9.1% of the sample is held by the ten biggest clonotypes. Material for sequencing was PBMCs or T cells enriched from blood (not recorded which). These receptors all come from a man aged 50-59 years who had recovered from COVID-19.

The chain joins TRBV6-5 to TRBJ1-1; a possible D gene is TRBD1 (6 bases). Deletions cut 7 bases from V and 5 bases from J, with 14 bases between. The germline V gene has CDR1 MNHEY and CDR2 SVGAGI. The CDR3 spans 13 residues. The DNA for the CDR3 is TGTGCCAGCATCCCAGGGGAGAGTACTGAAGCTTTCTTT. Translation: CASIPGESTEAFF.

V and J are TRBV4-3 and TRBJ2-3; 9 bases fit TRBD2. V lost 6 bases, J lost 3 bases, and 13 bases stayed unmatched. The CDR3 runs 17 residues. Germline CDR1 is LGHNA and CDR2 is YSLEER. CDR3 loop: CASSQGAGGRVTDTQYF. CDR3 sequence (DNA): TGCGCCAGCAGTCAGGGAGCGGGGGGCCGAGTGACAGATACGCAGTATTTT.

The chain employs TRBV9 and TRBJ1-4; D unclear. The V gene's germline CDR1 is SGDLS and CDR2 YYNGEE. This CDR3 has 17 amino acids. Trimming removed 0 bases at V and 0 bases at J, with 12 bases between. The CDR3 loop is CASSVGAAVATNEKLFF. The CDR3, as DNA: TGTGCCAGCAGCGTAGGTGCGGCCGTTGCAACTAATGAAAAACTGTTTTTT.

The CDR3 DNA is TGTGCCAGTAGTAAGACTACTCTAGGTGATACGCAGTATTTT. Translated, it gives CASSKTTLGDTQYF. The chain combines TRBV19 with TRBJ2-3; D may be TRBD2 (5 bases). The CDR3 runs to 14 residues. Trimming left V 4 bases short and J 6 bases short, with 14 bases between. Looked up from germline, CDR1 is LNHDA and CDR2 is SQIVND (reference sequence).

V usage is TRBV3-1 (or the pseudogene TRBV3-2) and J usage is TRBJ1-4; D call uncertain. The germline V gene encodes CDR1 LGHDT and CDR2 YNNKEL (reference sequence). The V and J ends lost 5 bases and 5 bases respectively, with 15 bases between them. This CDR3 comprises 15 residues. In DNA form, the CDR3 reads TGTGCCAGCAGCGCCCGCACAGCAGACAATGAAAAACTGTTTTTT. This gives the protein CASSARTADNEKLFF.

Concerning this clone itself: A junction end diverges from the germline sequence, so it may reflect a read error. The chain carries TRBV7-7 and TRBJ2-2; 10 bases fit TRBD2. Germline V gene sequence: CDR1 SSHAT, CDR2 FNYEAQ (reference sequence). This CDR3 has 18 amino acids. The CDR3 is CASSLVAGGGPNTGELFF. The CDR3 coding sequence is TGTGCTAGCAGCTTAGTAGCGGGAGGAGGACCGAACACCGGGGAGCTGTTTTTT.

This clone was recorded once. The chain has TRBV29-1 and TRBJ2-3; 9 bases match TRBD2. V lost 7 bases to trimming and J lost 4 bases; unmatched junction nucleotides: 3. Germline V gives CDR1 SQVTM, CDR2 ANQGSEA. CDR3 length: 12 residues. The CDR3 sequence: CSERGEADTQYF. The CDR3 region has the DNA TGCAGCGAGCGGGGGGAAGCAGATACGCAGTATTTT.

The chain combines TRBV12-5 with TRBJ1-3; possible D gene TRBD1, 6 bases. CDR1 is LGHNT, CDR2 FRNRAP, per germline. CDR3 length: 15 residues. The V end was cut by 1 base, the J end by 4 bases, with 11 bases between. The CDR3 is CASGLATGRGNTIYF. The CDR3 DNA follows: TGTGCTAGTGGTTTGGCTACAGGGCGGGGAAACACCATATATTTT.

DNA of the CDR3: TGTGCCAGTAGTGCGAACAGGGGGGCAAACACTGAAGCTTTCTTT. It codes for CASSANRGANTEAFF. This chain connects TRBV19 to TRBJ1-1, with TRBD1 matching 8 bases. The length of the CDR3 is 15 residues. The germline V gene has CDR1 LNHDA and CDR2 SQIVND (reference sequence). The V gene end was trimmed by 5 bases and the J gene end by 2 bases; junction bases not matched to a gene: 7.

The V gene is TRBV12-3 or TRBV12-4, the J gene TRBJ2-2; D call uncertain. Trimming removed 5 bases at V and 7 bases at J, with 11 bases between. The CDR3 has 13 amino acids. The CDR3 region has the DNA TGTGCCAGCAGTCCTACCCGTCACGGGGAGCTGTTTTTT. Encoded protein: CASSPTRHGELFF.

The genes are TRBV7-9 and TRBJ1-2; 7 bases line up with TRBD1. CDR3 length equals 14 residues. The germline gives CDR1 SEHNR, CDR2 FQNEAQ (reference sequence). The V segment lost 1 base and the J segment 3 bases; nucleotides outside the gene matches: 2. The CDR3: CASSLGGGYYGYTF. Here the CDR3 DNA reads TGTGCCAGCAGCTTAGGAGGGGGCTACTATGGCTACACCTTC.

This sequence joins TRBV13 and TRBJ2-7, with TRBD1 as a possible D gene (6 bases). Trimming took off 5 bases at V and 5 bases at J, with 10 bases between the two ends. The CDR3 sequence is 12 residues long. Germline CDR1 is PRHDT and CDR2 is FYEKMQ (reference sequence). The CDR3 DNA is TGTGCCAGCAGCCTAAGACAGGACGAGCAGTACTTC. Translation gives CASSLRQDEQYF.

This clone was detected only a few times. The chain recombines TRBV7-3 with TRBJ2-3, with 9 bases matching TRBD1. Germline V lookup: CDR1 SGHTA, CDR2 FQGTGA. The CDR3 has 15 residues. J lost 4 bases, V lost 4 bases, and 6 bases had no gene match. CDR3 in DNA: TGTGCCAGCAGCTCAGGACAGGGGATCCCAGATACGCAGTATTTT. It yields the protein CASSSGQGIPDTQYF.

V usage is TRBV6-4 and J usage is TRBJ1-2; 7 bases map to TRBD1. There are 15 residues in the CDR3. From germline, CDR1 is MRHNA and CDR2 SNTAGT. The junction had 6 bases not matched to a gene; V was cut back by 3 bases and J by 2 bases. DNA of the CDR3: TGTGCCAGCAGTGAGCAACCGGGACAGAACTATGGCTACACCTTC. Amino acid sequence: CASSEQPGQNYGYTF.

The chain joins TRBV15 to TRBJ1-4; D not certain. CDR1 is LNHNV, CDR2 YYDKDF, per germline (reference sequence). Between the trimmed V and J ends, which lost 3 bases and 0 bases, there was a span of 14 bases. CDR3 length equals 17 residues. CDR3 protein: CATSSERILPTNEKLFF. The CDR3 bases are TGTGCCACCAGCAGTGAGAGAATACTGCCAACTAATGAAAAACTGTTTTTT. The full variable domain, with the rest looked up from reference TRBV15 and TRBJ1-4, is DAMVIQNPRYQVTQFGKPVTLSCSQTLNHNVMYWYQQKSSQAPKLLFHYYDKDFNNEADTPDNFQSRRPNTSFCFLDIRSPGLGDTAMYLCATSSERILPTNEKLFFGSGTQLSVL.

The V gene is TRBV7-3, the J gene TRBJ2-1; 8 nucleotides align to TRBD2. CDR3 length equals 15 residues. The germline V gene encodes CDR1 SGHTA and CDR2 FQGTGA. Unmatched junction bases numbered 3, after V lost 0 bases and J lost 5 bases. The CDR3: CASSLTRGGNNEQFF. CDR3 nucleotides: TGTGCCAGCAGCTTAACCCGGGGGGGAAACAATGAGCAGTTCTTC.

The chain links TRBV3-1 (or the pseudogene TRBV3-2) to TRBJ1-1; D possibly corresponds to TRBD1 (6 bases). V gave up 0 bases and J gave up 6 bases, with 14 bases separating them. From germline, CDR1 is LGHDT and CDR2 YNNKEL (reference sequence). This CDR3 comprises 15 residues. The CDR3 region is CASSQDLGKGAEAFF. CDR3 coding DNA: TGTGCCAGCAGCCAAGATTTGGGTAAGGGGGCTGAAGCTTTCTTT.

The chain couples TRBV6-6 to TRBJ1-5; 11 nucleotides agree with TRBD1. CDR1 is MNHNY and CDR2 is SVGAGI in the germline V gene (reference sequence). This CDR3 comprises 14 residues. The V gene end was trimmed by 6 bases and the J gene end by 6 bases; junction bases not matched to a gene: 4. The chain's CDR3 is CASRPGQGVQPQHF. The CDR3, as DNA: TGTGCCAGCAGGCCGGGACAGGGGGTTCAGCCCCAGCATTTT.

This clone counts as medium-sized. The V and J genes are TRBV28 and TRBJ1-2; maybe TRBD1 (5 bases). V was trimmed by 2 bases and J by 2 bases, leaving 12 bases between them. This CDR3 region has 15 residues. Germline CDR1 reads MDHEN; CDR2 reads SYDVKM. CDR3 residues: CASSLEAGQNYGYTF. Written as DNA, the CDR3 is TGTGCCAGCAGTTTAGAAGCAGGGCAGAACTATGGCTACACCTTC.

The CDR3 DNA follows: TGTGCCAGCAGTTCACAGGGGGTAATGGAAAAACTGTTTTTT. Protein: CASSSQGVMEKLFF. The V and J genes are TRBV27 and TRBJ1-4, with 8 bases lining up with TRBD1. Germline V CDR1 and CDR2: MNHEY, SMNVEV (reference sequence). With V trimmed by 4 bases and J by 8 bases, 6 bases remained unmatched. The CDR3 extends over 14 amino acids.

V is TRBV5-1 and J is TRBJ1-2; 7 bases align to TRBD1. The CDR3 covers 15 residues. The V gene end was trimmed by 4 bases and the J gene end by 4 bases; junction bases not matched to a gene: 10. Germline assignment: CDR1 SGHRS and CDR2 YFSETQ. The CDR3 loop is CASSRDSGTLYGYTF. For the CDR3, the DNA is TGCGCCAGCAGCAGGGACAGCGGAACACTCTATGGCTACACCTTC.

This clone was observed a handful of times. For the CDR3, the DNA is TGTGCCAGCAGTTTAGAGAACAGGGGGCGAGAGACCCAGTACTTC. Its protein is CASSLENRGRETQYF. The chain employs TRBV6-5 and TRBJ2-5, with TRBD1 matching 9 bases. The germline gives CDR1 MNHEY, CDR2 SVGAGI. This CDR3 contains 15 residues. Losses at the gene ends were 4 bases for V and 4 bases for J; bases not matched to a gene: 7.

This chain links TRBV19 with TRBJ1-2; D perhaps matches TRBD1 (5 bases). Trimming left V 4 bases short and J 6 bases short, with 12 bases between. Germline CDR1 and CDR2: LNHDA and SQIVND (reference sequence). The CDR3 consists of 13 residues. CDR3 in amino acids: CASSTPQGDGYTF. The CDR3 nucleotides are TGTGCCAGTAGTACCCCTCAGGGTGATGGCTACACCTTC.

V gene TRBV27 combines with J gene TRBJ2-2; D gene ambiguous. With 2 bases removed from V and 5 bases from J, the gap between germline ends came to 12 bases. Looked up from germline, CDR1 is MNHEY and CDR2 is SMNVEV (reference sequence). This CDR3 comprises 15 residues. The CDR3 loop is CASSLPGDLTGELFF. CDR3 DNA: TGTGCCAGCAGTTTACCCGGAGATCTAACCGGGGAGCTGTTTTTT.

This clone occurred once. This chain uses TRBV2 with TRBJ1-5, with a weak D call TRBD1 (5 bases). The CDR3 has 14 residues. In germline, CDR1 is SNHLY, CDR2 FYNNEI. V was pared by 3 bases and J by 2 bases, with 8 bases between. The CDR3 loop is CASSDRRGNQPQHF. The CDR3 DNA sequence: TGTGCCAGCAGTGATCGCAGGGGCAATCAGCCCCAGCATTTT. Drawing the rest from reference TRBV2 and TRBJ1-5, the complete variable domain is EPEVTQTPSHQVTQMGQEVILRCVPISNHLYFYWYRQILGQKVEFLVSFYNNEISEKSEIFDDQFSVERPDGSNFTLKIRSTKLEDSAMYFCASSDRRGNQPQHFGDGTRLSIL.

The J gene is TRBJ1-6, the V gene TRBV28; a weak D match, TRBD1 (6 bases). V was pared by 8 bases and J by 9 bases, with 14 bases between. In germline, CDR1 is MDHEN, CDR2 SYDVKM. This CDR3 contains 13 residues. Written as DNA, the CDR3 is TGTGCCAGCCCTGGGGCAGGGGTTTCACCCCTCCACTTT. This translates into CASPGAGVSPLHF.

The CDR3 reads CASSVDNGISYEQYF. Here the CDR3 DNA reads TGTGCCAGCAGCGTAGATAACGGGATCTCCTACGAGCAGTACTTC. J is TRBJ2-7 and V is TRBV9, with D perhaps TRBD2 (5 bases). Germline V gives CDR1 SGDLS, CDR2 YYNGEE. The CDR3 covers 15 residues. Trimming cost V 0 bases and J 0 bases, with 10 bases left between them.

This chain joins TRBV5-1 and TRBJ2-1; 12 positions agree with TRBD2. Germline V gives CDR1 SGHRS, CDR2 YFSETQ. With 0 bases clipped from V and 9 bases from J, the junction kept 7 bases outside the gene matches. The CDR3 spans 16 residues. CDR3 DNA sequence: TGCGCCAGCAGCTTGGCTAGCGGGGGGGCCCTTCTTGAGCAGTTCTTC. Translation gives CASSLASGGALLEQFF.

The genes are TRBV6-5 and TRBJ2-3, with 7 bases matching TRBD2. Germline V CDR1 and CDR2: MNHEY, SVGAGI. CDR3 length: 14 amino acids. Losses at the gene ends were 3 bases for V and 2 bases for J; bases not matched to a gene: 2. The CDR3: CASSYLADTDTQYF. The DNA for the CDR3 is TGTGCCAGCAGTTATCTAGCGGACACAGATACGCAGTATTTT.

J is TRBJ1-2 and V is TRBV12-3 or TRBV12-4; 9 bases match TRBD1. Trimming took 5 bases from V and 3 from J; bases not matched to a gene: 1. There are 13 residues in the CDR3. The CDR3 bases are TGTGCCAGCAGTGGACAGGGGTACTATGGCTACACCTTC. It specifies CASSGQGYYGYTF.

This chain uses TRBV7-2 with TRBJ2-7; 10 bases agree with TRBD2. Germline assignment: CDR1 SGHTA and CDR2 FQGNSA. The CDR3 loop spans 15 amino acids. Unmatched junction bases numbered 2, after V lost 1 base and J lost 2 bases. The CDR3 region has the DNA TGTGCCAGCAGCTTAGTCAGCGGGGGGGCCTACGAGCAGTACTTC. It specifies CASSLVSGGAYEQYF.

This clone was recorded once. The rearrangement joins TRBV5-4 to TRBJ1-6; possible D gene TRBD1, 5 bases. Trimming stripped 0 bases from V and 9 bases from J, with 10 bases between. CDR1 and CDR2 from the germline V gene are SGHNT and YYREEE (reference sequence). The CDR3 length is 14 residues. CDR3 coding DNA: TGTGCCAGCAGCTTGGAAGGGGTTGGTTCACCCCTCCACTTT. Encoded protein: CASSLEGVGSPLHF. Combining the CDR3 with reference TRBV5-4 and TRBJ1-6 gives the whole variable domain ETGVTQSPTHLIKTRGQQVTLRCSSQSGHNTVSWYQQALGQGPQFIFQYYREEENGRGNFPPRFSGLQFPNYSSELNVNALELDDSALYLCASSLEGVGSPLHFGNGTRLTVT.